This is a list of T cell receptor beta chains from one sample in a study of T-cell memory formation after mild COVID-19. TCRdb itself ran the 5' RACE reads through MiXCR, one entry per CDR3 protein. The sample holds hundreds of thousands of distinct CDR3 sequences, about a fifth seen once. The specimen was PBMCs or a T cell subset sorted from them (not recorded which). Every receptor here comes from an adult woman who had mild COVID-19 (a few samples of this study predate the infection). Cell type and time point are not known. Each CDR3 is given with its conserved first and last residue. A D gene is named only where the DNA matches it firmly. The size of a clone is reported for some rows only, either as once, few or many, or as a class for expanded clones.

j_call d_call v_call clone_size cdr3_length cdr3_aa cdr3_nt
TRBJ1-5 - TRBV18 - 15 CASSPGQTNNQPQHF TGTGCCAGCTCACCCGGACAGACTAACAATCAGCCCCAGCATTTT
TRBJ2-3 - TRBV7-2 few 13 CASSLAAPDTQYF TGTGCCAGCAGCTTAGCCGCCCCAGATACGCAGTATTTT
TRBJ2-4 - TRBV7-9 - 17 CASSLQVLGLAKNIQYF TGTGCCAGCAGCTTACAAGTTTTGGGCCTAGCCAAAAACATTCAGTACTTC
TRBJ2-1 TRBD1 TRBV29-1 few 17 CSVPRARTGWSYNEQFF TGCAGCGTCCCACGAGCCCGGACAGGGTGGTCCTACAATGAGCAGTTCTTC
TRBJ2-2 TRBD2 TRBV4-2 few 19 CASSQVGGTSGRNTGELFF TGTGCCAGCAGCCAAGTAGGAGGGACTAGCGGGAGGAACACCGGGGAGCTGTTTTTT
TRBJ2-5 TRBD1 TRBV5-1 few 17 CASSYSGTGLVQETQYF TGCGCCAGCAGCTACTCCGGGACAGGGCTTGTTCAAGAGACCCAGTACTTC
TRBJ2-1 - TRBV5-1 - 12 CACQEGLGEQFF TGCGCCTGTCAGGAGGGCCTGGGGGAGCAGTTCTTC
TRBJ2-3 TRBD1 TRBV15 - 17 CATSGRTTGGRTDTQYF TGTGCCACCAGCGGACGAACTACAGGGGGCCGGACAGATACGCAGTATTTT
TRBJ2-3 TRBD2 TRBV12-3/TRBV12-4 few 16 CASSPGTSGNADTQYF TGTGCCAGCAGTCCCGGGACTAGCGGGAATGCAGATACGCAGTATTTT
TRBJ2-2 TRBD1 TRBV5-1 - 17 CASSLAPDRGRTGELFF TGCGCCAGCAGCTTGGCCCCCGACAGGGGTCGGACCGGGGAGCTGTTTTTT
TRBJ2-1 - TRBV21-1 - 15 CASSPSGDSYNEQFF TGTGCCAGCAGCCCTAGCGGTGACTCCTACAATGAGCAGTTCTTC
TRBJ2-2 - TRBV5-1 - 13 CATAPENTGELFF TGCGCCACCGCCCCGGAGAACACCGGGGAGCTGTTTTTT
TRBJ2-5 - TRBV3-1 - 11 CASGTEETQYF TGTGCCAGCGGTACGGAAGAGACCCAGTACTTC
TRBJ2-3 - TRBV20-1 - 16 CSARPLWGPSTDTQYF TGCAGTGCTAGACCTCTATGGGGGCCGAGCACAGATACGCAGTATTTT
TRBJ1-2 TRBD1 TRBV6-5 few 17 CASSYSTLTGDGYGYTF TGTGCCAGCAGTTACTCGACGCTGACAGGGGATGGGTATGGCTACACCTTC
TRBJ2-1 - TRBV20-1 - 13 CSGVGGGGNEQFF TGCAGTGGGGTGGGGGGAGGAGGAAATGAGCAGTTCTTC
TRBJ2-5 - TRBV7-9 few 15 CASSLVTGGSETQYF TGTGCCAGCAGCTTAGTTACTGGGGGGTCGGAGACCCAGTACTTC
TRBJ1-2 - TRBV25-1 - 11 CASSTLMFYTF TGTGCCAGCAGTACTCTGATGTTCTACACCTTC
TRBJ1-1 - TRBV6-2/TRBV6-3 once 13 CASIDDISTEAFF TGTGCCAGCATTGACGACATATCGACTGAAGCTTTCTTT
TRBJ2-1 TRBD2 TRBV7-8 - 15 CASSIERGGNNEQFF TGTGCCAGCAGCATTGAGCGGGGGGGGAACAATGAGCAGTTCTTC
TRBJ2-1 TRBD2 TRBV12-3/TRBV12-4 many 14 CASSPGLAVNEQFF TGTGCCAGCAGCCCGGGACTAGCAGTCAATGAGCAGTTCTTC
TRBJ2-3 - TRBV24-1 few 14 CATSVWGSTDTQYF TGTGCCACCAGTGTGTGGGGGAGCACAGATACGCAGTATTTT
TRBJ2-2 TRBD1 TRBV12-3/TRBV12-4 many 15 CASNIYTGGTGELFF TGTGCCAGCAACATATATACAGGGGGCACCGGGGAGCTGTTTTTT
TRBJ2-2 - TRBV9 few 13 CASSVWGTGELFF TGTGCCAGCAGCGTCTGGGGGACCGGGGAGCTGTTTTTT
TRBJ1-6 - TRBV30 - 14 CAWSLQAAGSPLHF TGTGCCTGGAGTCTACAGGCGGCGGGTTCACCCCTCCACTTT
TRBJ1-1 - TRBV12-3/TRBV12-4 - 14 CASSFKAGNTEAFF TGTGCCAGCAGTTTTAAGGCCGGAAACACTGAAGCTTTCTTT
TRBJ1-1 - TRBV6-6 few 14 CASSYPGPNTEAFF TGTGCCAGCAGTTACCCGGGACCAAACACTGAAGCTTTCTTT
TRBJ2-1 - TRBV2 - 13 CASRQTLLGEQFF TGTGCCAGCAGACAGACACTTCTGGGTGAGCAGTTCTTC
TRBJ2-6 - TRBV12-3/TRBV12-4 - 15 CASSSDTSGANVLTF TGTGCCAGCAGTTCCGACACCTCTGGGGCCAACGTCCTGACTTTC
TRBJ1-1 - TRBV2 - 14 CASSEWQVPTEAFF TGTGCCAGCAGTGAATGGCAGGTACCCACTGAAGCTTTCTTT
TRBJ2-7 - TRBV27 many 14 CASSYPGQAYEQYF TGTGCCAGCAGTTACCCAGGACAAGCCTACGAGCAGTACTTC
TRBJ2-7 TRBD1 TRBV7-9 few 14 CASTGNRGRKEQYF TGTGCCAGCACCGGCAACAGGGGGCGAAAGGAGCAGTACTTC
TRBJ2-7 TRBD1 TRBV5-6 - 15 CASSSAGTGPYEQYF TGTGCCAGCAGCTCTGCCGGGACAGGGCCCTACGAGCAGTACTTC
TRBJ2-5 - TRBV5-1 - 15 CASSPLGTRGETQYF TGCGCCAGCAGCCCCCTAGGGACCAGGGGAGAGACCCAGTACTTC
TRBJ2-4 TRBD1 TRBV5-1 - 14 CASSPGTEKNIQYF TGCGCCAGCAGCCCGGGGACAGAAAAAAACATTCAGTACTTC
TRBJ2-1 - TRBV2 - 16 CARDFLYGVRYNEQFF TGTGCCAGAGATTTTTTATATGGGGTCAGATACAATGAGCAGTTCTTC
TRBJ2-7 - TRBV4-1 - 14 CASKSGMSSYEQYF TGCGCCAGTAAAAGCGGCATGAGCTCCTACGAGCAGTACTTC
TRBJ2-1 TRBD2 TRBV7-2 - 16 CASSLAGAGGPNEQFF TGTGCCAGCAGCTTAGCTGGAGCGGGAGGCCCCAATGAGCAGTTCTTC
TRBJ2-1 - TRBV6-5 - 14 CASSYVQGLNEQFF TGTGCCAGCAGTTACGTACAGGGATTGAATGAGCAGTTCTTC
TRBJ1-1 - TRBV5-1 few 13 CASSLMLNTEAFF TGCGCCAGCAGCTTGATGTTGAACACTGAAGCTTTCTTT
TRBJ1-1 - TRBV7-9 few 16 CASSLVLGRENTEAFF TGTGCCAGCAGCTTAGTACTAGGCAGGGAGAACACTGAAGCTTTCTTT
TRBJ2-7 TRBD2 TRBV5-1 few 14 CASSWAGEAYEQYF TGCGCCAGCAGCTGGGCGGGAGAAGCCTACGAGCAGTACTTC
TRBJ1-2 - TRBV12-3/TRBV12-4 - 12 CASSLLGSGYTF TGTGCCAGCAGTTTACTAGGGTCTGGCTACACCTTC
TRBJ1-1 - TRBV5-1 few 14 CASSYGETNTEAFF TGCGCCAGCAGCTACGGGGAAACGAACACTGAAGCTTTCTTT
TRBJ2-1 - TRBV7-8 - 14 CASSFVTGSNEQFF TGTGCCAGCAGCTTCGTGACCGGGAGCAATGAGCAGTTCTTC
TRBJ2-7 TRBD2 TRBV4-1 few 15 CASSQAWTSNYEQYF TGCGCCAGCAGCCAAGCCTGGACTAGCAACTACGAGCAGTACTTC
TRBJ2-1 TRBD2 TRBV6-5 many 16 CASSYSGLAGGNEQFF TGTGCCAGCAGTTACTCCGGGCTAGCGGGAGGCAATGAGCAGTTCTTC
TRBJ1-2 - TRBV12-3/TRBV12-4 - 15 CASSLRAVGDYGYTF TGTGCCAGCAGTTTAAGGGCAGTTGGGGACTATGGCTACACCTTC
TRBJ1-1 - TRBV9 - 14 CASSVEGAGTEAFF TGTGCCAGCAGCGTCGAGGGCGCCGGGACTGAAGCTTTCTTT
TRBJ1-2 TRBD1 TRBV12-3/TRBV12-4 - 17 CASSPGQALRGNYGYTF TGTGCCAGCAGCCCTGGACAGGCCCTCCGGGGCAACTATGGCTACACCTTC
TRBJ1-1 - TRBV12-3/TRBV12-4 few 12 CASSLRVGEAFF TGTGCCAGCAGTTTAAGGGTGGGGGAAGCTTTCTTT
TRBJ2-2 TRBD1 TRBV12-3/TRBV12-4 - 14 CASSLQGPTGELFF TGTGCCAGCAGTCTACAGGGGCCCACCGGGGAGCTGTTTTTT
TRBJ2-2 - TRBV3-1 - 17 CASSQVGGSANTGELFF TGTGCCAGCAGCCAAGTCGGGGGTTCCGCGAACACCGGGGAGCTGTTTTTT
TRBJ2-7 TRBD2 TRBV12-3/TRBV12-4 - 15 CASSLTSGTFYEQYF TGTGCCAGCAGTTTAACTAGCGGGACGTTCTACGAGCAGTACTTC